One and the same sample provided the 25 T cell receptor beta chains below, sequenced in a study of cytomegalovirus exposure and HLA in healthy donors. The study ran its PCR with 60 Vbeta and 13 Jbeta primers. Assay: immunoSEQ multiplex PCR; the TCRdb copy retains only in-frame clones and omits some. The data show roughly 150,000 clones, over 80% seen once. Sequenced material: PBMCs. All receptors come from a woman aged 18-29 years in good health and CMV-seronegative.

This chain uses TRBV2 with TRBJ1-4, with D perhaps TRBD1 (6 bases). Trimming took 1 base from V and 7 from J, leaving 13 bases between them. Germline V CDR1 and CDR2: SNHLY, FYNNEI. The CDR3 consists of 15 residues. As DNA, the CDR3 is TGTGCCAGCAGTGAAGGCAGGGGACGGGGTGAAAAACTGTTTTTT. It codes for CASSEGRGRGEKLFF.

This chain connects TRBV27 to TRBJ1-1, with 7 bases lining up with TRBD1. The CDR3 length is 14 residues. V gave up 2 bases and J gave up 3 bases; unmatched junction bases: 3. Germline V gives CDR1 MNHEY, CDR2 SMNVEV (reference sequence). CDR3 residues: CASSLDRVDTEAFF. In nucleotides, the CDR3 is TGTGCCAGCAGTTTAGACAGGGTGGACACTGAAGCTTTCTTT.

Turning to this clone: The same CDR3 can be traced to other DNA sequences in this sample. The gene calls are TRBV19 and TRBJ2-3, with TRBD2 matching over 10 bases. The germline V gene has CDR1 LNHDA and CDR2 SQIVND (reference sequence). J lost 5 bases, V lost 6 bases, and 5 bases had no gene match. This CDR3 is built from 14 residues. The CDR3 region has the DNA TGTGCCAGTAGCATTAGCGGGGGGAGAGATACGCAGTATTTT. This translates into CASSISGGRDTQYF. Supplemented by reference TRBV19 and TRBJ2-3, the full variable domain reads DGGITQSPKYLFRKEGQNVTLSCEQNLNHDAMYWYRQDPGQGLRLIYYSQIVNDFQKGDIAEGYSVSREKKESFPLTVTSAQKNPTAFYLCASSISGGRDTQYFGPGTRLTVL.

The chain combines TRBV14 with TRBJ2-2; D ambiguous. Germline loops: CDR1 SGHDN, CDR2 FVKESK. V was pared by 3 bases and J by 6 bases, with 11 bases between. The CDR3 runs to 14 residues. The CDR3, as DNA: TGTGCCAGCAGCCAGGCATTCATCTCCGGGGAGCTGTTTTTT. Encoded protein: CASSQAFISGELFF. The whole variable domain, filled in from reference TRBV14 and TRBJ2-2, reads EAGVTQFPSHSVIEKGQTVTLRCDPISGHDNLYWYRRVMGKEIKFLLHFVKESKQDESGMPNNRFLAERTGGTYSTLKVQPAELEDSGVYFCASSQAFISGELFFGEGSRLTVL.

This clone was counted a few times. The rearrangement uses TRBV4-1 and TRBJ1-2, with TRBD1 as a possible D gene (5 bases). The V end was cut by 7 bases, the J end by 0 bases, with 21 bases between. The germline CDR1 and CDR2 sequences are MGHRA and YSYEKL. CDR3 size: 17 residues. The CDR3 sequence is CASTPGRGMGPNYGYTF. DNA of the CDR3: TGCGCCAGCACCCCAGGTCGGGGGATGGGGCCTAACTATGGCTACACCTTC.

The chain carries TRBV28 and TRBJ2-7, with 8 bases identical to TRBD2. Germline V gene sequence: CDR1 MDHEN, CDR2 SYDVKM. This CDR3 spans 17 amino acids. After removal of 7 bases from V and 5 bases from J, the junction contained 19 bases not matched to a gene. The CDR3 spells CASTPAGVLIFRDEQYF. CDR3 nucleotides: TGTGCCAGCACCCCAGCGGGGGTTTTAATTTTTCGAGACGAGCAGTACTTC.

The table lists this clone with a few counts. The CDR3 sequence: CASSAPGTSGVATQYF. Written as DNA, the CDR3 is TGCGCCAGCAGTGCTCCAGGGACTAGCGGGGTCGCTACGCAGTATTTT. V usage is TRBV10-2 and J usage is TRBJ2-3; 13 bases agree with TRBD2. CDR1 and CDR2 from the germline V gene are WSHSY and SAAADI. The J segment lost 8 bases and the V segment lost 4 bases, leaving 9 bases of the junction unmatched. The CDR3 has 16 residues.

This clone was seen a few times. The chain uses TRBV7-2 and TRBJ2-2; 7 bases align to TRBD2. The CDR3 spans 15 residues. The germline gives CDR1 SGHTA, CDR2 FQGNSA. J lost 5 bases, V lost 5 bases, and 8 bases had no gene match. The CDR3 DNA follows: TGTGCCAGCAGCCCCCAGCGGGGCTGGACCGGGGAGCTGTTTTTT. Protein product: CASSPQRGWTGELFF.

This chain connects TRBV6-4 to TRBJ2-3; 8 bases map to TRBD2. V lost 3 bases and J lost 4; bases outside the gene matches: 3. The germline CDR1 and CDR2 sequences are MRHNA and SNTAGT. The CDR3 has 14 residues. The CDR3 region has the DNA TGTGCCAGCAGTGAGCTAGCGGGTGCAGATACGCAGTATTTT. Translation gives CASSELAGADTQYF.

The rearrangement uses TRBV13 and TRBJ2-7; 8 nucleotides align to TRBD1. The V segment lost 4 bases and the J segment 0 bases; nucleotides outside the gene matches: 11. Germline loops: CDR1 PRHDT, CDR2 FYEKMQ (reference sequence). This CDR3 region has 17 residues. Here the CDR3 reads CASSYEAGGSSSYEQYF. The CDR3 nucleotides read TGTGCCAGCAGCTACGAAGCAGGGGGCTCCAGCTCCTACGAGCAGTACTTC.

V gene TRBV6-6 combines with J gene TRBJ2-3, with a tentative D call TRBD2 (5 bases). The CDR3 has 13 residues. The V gene lost 8 bases and the J gene lost 2 bases, with 11 bases spanning the gap. CDR1 and CDR2 (germline): MNHNY, SVGAGI (reference sequence). The CDR3 DNA sequence: TGTGCCAGCGGTAGCGCCCTCACAGATACGCAGTATTTT. Protein sequence: CASGSALTDTQYF.

V is TRBV19 and J is TRBJ1-1; no definite D call. Germline V gives CDR1 LNHDA, CDR2 SQIVND (reference sequence). The CDR3 spans 14 residues. Deletions cut 6 bases from V and 5 bases from J, with 16 bases between. This chain's CDR3 is CASRNRPPGTEAFF. The CDR3 DNA sequence: TGTGCCAGTAGAAATCGGCCCCCGGGGACTGAAGCTTTCTTT. Filled out from reference TRBV19 and TRBJ1-1, the complete variable domain reads DGGITQSPKYLFRKEGQNVTLSCEQNLNHDAMYWYRQDPGQGLRLIYYSQIVNDFQKGDIAEGYSVSREKKESFPLTVTSAQKNPTAFYLCASRNRPPGTEAFFGQGTRLTVV.

J is TRBJ1-2 and V is TRBV6-6, with D possibly being TRBD1 (6 bases). Germline CDR1 and CDR2: MNHNY and SVGAGI (reference sequence). Deletions cut 6 bases from V and 5 bases from J, with 16 bases between. This CDR3 region has 14 residues. In DNA form, the CDR3 reads TGTGCCAGCAGGGACACAGGGATCTGGTATGGCTACACCTTC. Protein sequence: CASRDTGIWYGYTF.

This CDR3 is CASSQGAGAKNIQYF. DNA for the CDR3: TGTGCCAGCAGCCAAGGGGCAGGGGCCAAAAACATTCAGTACTTC. This chain joins TRBV4-2 and TRBJ2-4, with D possibly being TRBD1 (5 bases). Trimming pared 1 base from V and 1 base from J, leaving 8 bases between. Per the germline V gene, CDR1 is LGHNA and CDR2 is YNFKEQ. The CDR3 covers 15 residues.

This rearrangement joins TRBV10-1 to TRBJ2-3; possibly TRBD2 for D (6 bases). Germline V gene sequence: CDR1 WNHNN, CDR2 SYGVQD (reference sequence). Trimming cost V 0 bases and J 1 base, with 14 bases left between them. This CDR3 is 17 amino acids long. CDR3 nucleotides: TGCGCCAGCAGTGAGTCGGGTCGAGGGACTGGCACAGATACGCAGTATTTT. Translation gives CASSESGRGTGTDTQYF.

The chain joins TRBV18 to TRBJ1-2; D remains ambiguous. This CDR3 contains 13 residues. Trimming took 2 bases from V and 1 from J, leaving 5 bases between them. Germline lookup yields CDR1 KGHSH and CDR2 LQKENI. The CDR3 region is CASSPASNYGYTF. The DNA for the CDR3 is TGTGCCAGCTCACCAGCCAGTAACTATGGCTACACCTTC.

This clone was detected only a few times. This chain connects TRBV15 to TRBJ1-1; D may be TRBD1 (5 bases). The V end lost 0 bases, the J end lost 10 bases, and 24 bases lay between the germline ends. Germline lookup yields CDR1 LNHNV and CDR2 YYDKDF (reference sequence). This CDR3 is 17 amino acids long. The CDR3 nucleotides are TGTGCCACCAGCAGAGATCTGCCGGGGGGACCTAACGGTCGAGCTTTCTTT. Its translation is CATSRDLPGGPNGRAFF.

This rearrangement joins TRBV9 to TRBJ2-3; 7 positions match TRBD2. The J segment lost 4 bases and the V segment lost 0 bases, leaving 5 bases of the junction unmatched. The CDR3 covers 15 residues. Germline CDR1 and CDR2: SGDLS and YYNGEE. The CDR3 is CASSVGAGRADTQYF. As DNA, the CDR3 is TGTGCCAGCAGCGTAGGTGCAGGGAGGGCAGATACGCAGTATTTT.

The chain joins TRBV19 to TRBJ2-1; 7 positions agree with TRBD2. This CDR3 contains 15 residues. CDR1 and CDR2 from the germline V gene are LNHDA and SQIVND (reference sequence). J was trimmed by 3 bases and V by 5 bases; bases with no gene match: 7. The CDR3 nucleotides are TGTGCCAGTAGTCATTTCGGGGGGAACTACAATGAGCAGTTCTTC. This encodes CASSHFGGNYNEQFF. The full variable domain, in which reference TRBV19 and TRBJ2-1 provide the parts outside the CDR3, is DGGITQSPKYLFRKEGQNVTLSCEQNLNHDAMYWYRQDPGQGLRLIYYSQIVNDFQKGDIAEGYSVSREKKESFPLTVTSAQKNPTAFYLCASSHFGGNYNEQFFGPGTRLTVL.

This chain uses TRBV19 with TRBJ1-6, with TRBD1 identical over 7 bases. J was trimmed by 9 bases and V by 1 base; bases with no gene match: 6. CDR3 length equals 15 residues. CDR1 is LNHDA and CDR2 is SQIVND in the germline V gene (reference sequence). The CDR3 DNA follows: TGTGCCAGTAGTATAGGACAGGGTGATGGTTCACCCCTCCACTTT. It yields the protein CASSIGQGDGSPLHF.

The chain recombines TRBV5-1 with TRBJ1-5; D is undetermined. The CDR3 runs to 18 residues. Trimming pared 7 bases from V and 0 bases from J, leaving 23 bases between. The germline V gene has CDR1 SGHRS and CDR2 YFSETQ. In DNA, the CDR3 is TGCGCCAGCCTCAAGCCCACTTCAAGAGCCTATAGCAATCAGCCCCAGCATTTT. Residues: CASLKPTSRAYSNQPQHF.

This rearrangement joins TRBV28 to TRBJ1-4; D possibly corresponds to TRBD1 (5 bases). The CDR3 is made up of 17 amino acids. The V and J ends lost 3 bases and 1 base respectively, with 15 bases between them. Germline CDR1 and CDR2: MDHEN and SYDVKM. The CDR3 region is CASSFLTGQLTNEKLFF. The CDR3 nucleotides read TGTGCCAGCAGTTTCCTAACAGGACAACTAACTAATGAAAAACTGTTTTTT.

The chain recombines TRBV30 with TRBJ2-2, with D maybe TRBD1 (5 bases). Between the trimmed V and J ends, which lost 7 bases and 4 bases, there was a span of 16 bases. Looked up from germline, CDR1 is GTSNPN and CDR2 is SVGIG (reference sequence). The CDR3 loop spans 14 amino acids. The CDR3 spells CALPIGESTGELFF. The CDR3, as DNA: TGTGCCTTGCCAATAGGGGAATCCACCGGGGAGCTGTTTTTT.

In the case of this clone: Sequence at one end of the junction differs from germline and may be a read error. This sequence joins TRBV27 and TRBJ2-5; 8 bases align to TRBD2. CDR1 is MNHEY and CDR2 is SMNVEV in the germline V gene (reference sequence). The CDR3 contains 15 residues. The CDR3 nucleotides read TGTGCCAGCAGTTACTCAGCGGGGGCTCAAGAGACTCAGTACTTC. It is translated as CASSYSAGAQETQYF.

This clone was picked up a small number of times. This chain links TRBV5-1 with TRBJ1-6; D gene uncertain. The CDR3 loop spans 14 amino acids. The germline V gene has CDR1 SGHRS and CDR2 YFSETQ. The ends were cut back, 0 bases at V and 7 bases at J, with 8 bases in the middle. CDR3 sequence reads: CASSLARQNSPLHF. DNA of the CDR3: TGCGCCAGCAGCTTGGCTCGTCAGAATTCACCCCTCCACTTT.